This T cell receptor beta chain was recovered during a study of cytomegalovirus exposure and HLA in healthy donors. Unmatched junction bases numbered 6, after V lost 5 bases and J lost 5 bases. The CDR3 is made up of 14 amino acids. The germline V gene has CDR1 MNHEY and CDR2 SMNVEV (reference sequence). PCR amplification relied on 60 Vbeta primers (plus 13 Jbeta primers). The repertoire was sequenced with immunoSEQ multiplex PCR; TCRdb's copy has only in-frame clones and lacks some. Of about 130,000 clones detected, 80% appear once; the ten largest clones hold around 3.6%. The sequenced sample consisted of PBMCs. This TCR was recovered from a woman aged 40-49 years in good health and CMV-seronegative. The chain employs TRBV27 and TRBJ2-3; TRBD1 aligns across 8 bases. CDR3 in amino acids: CASSPDRARDTQYF. DNA for the CDR3: TGTGCCAGCAGTCCGGACAGGGCCAGAGATACGCAGTATTTT.